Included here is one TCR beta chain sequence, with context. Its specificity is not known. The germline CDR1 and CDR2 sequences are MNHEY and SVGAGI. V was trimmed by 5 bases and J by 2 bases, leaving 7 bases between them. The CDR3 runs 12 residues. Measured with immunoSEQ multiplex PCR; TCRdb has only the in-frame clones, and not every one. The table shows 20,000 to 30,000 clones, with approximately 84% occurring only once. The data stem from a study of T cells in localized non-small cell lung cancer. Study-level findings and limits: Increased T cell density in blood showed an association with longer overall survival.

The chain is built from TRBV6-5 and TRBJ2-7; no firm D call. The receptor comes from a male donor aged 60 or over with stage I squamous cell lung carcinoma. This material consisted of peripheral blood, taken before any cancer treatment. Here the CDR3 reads CASSEGPYEQYF. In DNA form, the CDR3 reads TGTGCCAGCAGTGAAGGTCCCTACGAGCAGTACTTC.